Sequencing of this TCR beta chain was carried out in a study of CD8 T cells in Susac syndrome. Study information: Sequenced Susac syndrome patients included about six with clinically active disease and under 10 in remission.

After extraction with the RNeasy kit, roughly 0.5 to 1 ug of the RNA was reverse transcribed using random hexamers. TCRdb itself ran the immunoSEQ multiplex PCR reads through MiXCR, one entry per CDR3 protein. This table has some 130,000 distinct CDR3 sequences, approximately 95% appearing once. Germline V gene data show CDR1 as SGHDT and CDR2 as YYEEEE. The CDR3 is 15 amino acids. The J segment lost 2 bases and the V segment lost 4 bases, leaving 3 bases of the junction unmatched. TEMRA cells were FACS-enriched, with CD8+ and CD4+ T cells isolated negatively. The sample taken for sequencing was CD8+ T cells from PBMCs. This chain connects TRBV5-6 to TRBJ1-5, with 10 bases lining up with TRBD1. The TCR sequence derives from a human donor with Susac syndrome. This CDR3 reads CASSEGTGGNQPQHF. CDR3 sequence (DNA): TGTGCCAGCAGCGAGGGGACAGGGGGCAATCAGCCCCAGCATTTT.